This TCR beta chain was sequenced for a study of blood T cell repertoires in COVID-19. Overall study context: Donors in the United States, Italy and Spain gave samples during acute or convalescent COVID-19.

There are 15 residues in the CDR3. Trimming at V came to 1 base and at J to 4 bases, leaving 6 bases not matched to a gene. In germline, CDR1 is SGHRS, CDR2 YFSETQ. Assay: immunoSEQ multiplex PCR; the TCRdb copy retains only in-frame clones and omits some. The sample yields a few hundred thousand clones, over 80% seen once. The receptor was isolated from a woman aged 45-65 years who had recovered from COVID-19. Source material: PBMCs or T cells enriched from blood (not recorded which). V and J are TRBV5-1 and TRBJ1-2; 8 nucleotides line up with TRBD1. CDR3 loop: CASSLWTGLGYGYTF. In DNA, the CDR3 is TGCGCCAGCAGCTTGTGGACAGGGTTGGGCTATGGCTACACCTTC.